This TCR beta chain was profiled in a study of T cell responses to AZD1222 COVID-19 vaccine. The CDR3 is made up of 14 amino acids. Trimming removed 7 bases at V and 4 bases at J, with 14 bases between. The germline CDR1 and CDR2 sequences are LNHDA and SQIVND (reference sequence). Study-level points and caveats: Spike-wide coverage was observed for vaccine-associated CD4 TCRs, with dominant responses at 160-218 and 743-854. Nearly half of spike-specific TCRs reportedly target variant regions that are unmutated in the B.1.351 and B.1.1.7 variants. Researchers took repertoire samples only after the peak T cell response had come.

Concerning this clone: Its antigen is as yet unknown.

Repertoires were generated with immunoSEQ multiplex PCR, while TCRdb's copy carries only in-frame clones and drops some. The sample shows around 78,000 clones, about 90% of them seen only once. The chain combines TRBV19 with TRBJ1-3; possibly TRBD1 for D (5 bases). The sample was peripheral blood, taken on day 0 of MenACWY control vaccination. The TCR comes from an adult in good health. The chain's CDR3 is CASKGEVAGNTIYF. The CDR3 DNA follows: TGTGCCAGTAAAGGGGAGGTAGCCGGAAACACCATATATTTT.